Here is one TCR gamma chain with its context. This clone was counted between two and nine times. It lacks a known antigen. No base-level quality is on record; no much larger clone is a single base apart. RNA extraction was carried out with the RNeasy mini kit, and reverse transcription was then done using Superscript III. CDR3 amplicons were generated by multiplex PCR with pooled V-gene forward primers and a constant-region reverse primer carrying Illumina adaptor overhangs. After gel purification, the amplicons were indexed with Nextera index primers over eight extra PCR cycles and then purified using AMPure XP beads. Sequencing of the libraries was done on an Illumina MiSeq using paired-end 250 bp reads, dual indexing and an approximately 20% PhiX spike-in. In the source study's methods: Read quality was checked with FastQC, and TRG read pairs were merged using ea-utils fastq-join. Annotation of sequences was performed with IMGT/HighV-QUEST, only productive sequences with unambiguous V-gene assignment were retained, and clonotypes were defined by identical CDR3 sequence. For downstream analysis, the tools were VDJtools 1.1.1, tcR 2.2.3, Treemap and vegan Shannon diversity in R 3.4.4. The public reads were reprocessed by TCRdb using CATT, and rows of matching DNA were later combined. The V and J calls here are based on TCRdb, not the publication. For this sample the table gives 35,000 or so gamma-chain clones, of which 20% were detected only once. The leading ten clones occupy under 2% of the sample.

Counted from cysteine to phenylalanine, this CDR3 has 11 amino acids. Only the CDR3 part of the read is kept: 33 bases, read in frame from the first base. As encoded in the germline V gene, CDR1 is EGSNGY while CDR2 is YDSYNSKV. Here V drops 2 bases and J drops 16 bases, and the junction holds 11 bases not matched to any gene. The sample originates from a study of Vδ1+ human thymocytes (dated by TCRdb to between 2018 and 2020). For the study in its entirety: As a data resource, the study described the mRNA-level TRG and TRD CDR3 repertoires found in highly purified Vdelta1+ thymocytes taken from young children. Earlier work had validated the multiplex-based CDR3 amplicon strategy against 5'RACE-based methods for generating CDR3 amplicons.

The paper as a whole reports these results and caveats: Donors did not cluster by age or sex, so the analyses were not stratified by age or sex. The authors advised highly purified populations and single-cell validation, since unexpected Vdelta2 sequences could cause misinterpretation of bulk repertoire data. Despite high sort purity, approximately 20% of thymic TRD sequences were Vdelta2 (and few Vdelta3), unlike peripheral blood Vdelta1+ controls. Thymic TRG and TRD repertoires appeared highly polyclonal with Gaussian CDR3 length distributions, unlike oligoclonal peripheral blood repertoires. Many TRG clonotypes were shared between donors (up to about 6.9x10^3), whereas TRD repertoires were essentially private (max roughly 120 shared).

Thymic samples were depleted of alphabeta T cells, then CD3+ TCRVdelta1+ TCRVdelta2- thymocytes were FACS-sorted. A purity of roughly 97% to 99.6% was achieved for sorted Vdelta1+ thymocytes. The thymic specimens were obtained from 7 to 9 paediatric patients, aged about 5 days to 17 months, who were having corrective cardiac surgery. After the thymic tissue was dispersed, mononuclear cells were isolated using a Histopaque-1077 density gradient. The staining antibodies were anti-TCRVdelta1 clone TS8.2, anti-TCRVdelta2 clone B6, anti-CD3 clone HIT3a and anti-TCRalphabeta clone IP26. The chain links TRGV2 with TRGJ1 or TRGJ2. Input material: Vdelta1+ gamma-delta thymocytes from the thymus. Interpreted using the paper, the cell subset or site label stands for: FACS-sorted CD3+ TCRalphabeta- TCRVdelta1+ TCRVdelta2- thymocytes. This TCR was sampled from a girl under three years old who had congenital heart surgery. The DNA is as follows: TGTGCCACCTGGGACGCCTGCTTTTACCTCTTT. Translated, it gives CATWDACFYLF.